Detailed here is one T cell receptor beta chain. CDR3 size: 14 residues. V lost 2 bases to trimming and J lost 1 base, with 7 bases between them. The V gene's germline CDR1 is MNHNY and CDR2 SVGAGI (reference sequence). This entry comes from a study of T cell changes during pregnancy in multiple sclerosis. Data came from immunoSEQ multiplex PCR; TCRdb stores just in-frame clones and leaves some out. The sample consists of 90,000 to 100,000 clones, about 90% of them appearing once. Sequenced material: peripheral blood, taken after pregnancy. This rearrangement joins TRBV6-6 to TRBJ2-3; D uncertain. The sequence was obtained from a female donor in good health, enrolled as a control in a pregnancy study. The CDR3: CASSYNRGTDTQYF. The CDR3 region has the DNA TGTGCCAGCAGTTACAACCGGGGCACAGATACGCAGTATTTT.